These 24 T cell receptor beta chains originate from one sample sequenced in a study of identical twins. One entry per CDR3 protein, called by TCRdb with MiXCR from the 5' RACE reads. The sample records 450,000 or so distinct CDR3 sequences, roughly 24% being singletons. The sample was also linked to a second study, of T cells expressing NK-cell markers.

Sequencing was done on a sample of CD4+ T cells sorted from blood. The receptor source for this set is a woman in her late teens or twenties in good health.

The J gene is TRBJ2-5, the V gene TRBV5-1; 7 nucleotides match TRBD2. The V and J ends lost 5 bases and 0 bases, in that order; junction bases with no gene match: 4. Germline-derived CDR1 and CDR2 are SGHRS and YFSETQ. The CDR3 is made up of 14 amino acids. The CDR3 nucleotides are TGCGCCAGCAGTGACGGGGGGAACCAAGAGACCCAGTACTTC. Translating it yields CASSDGGNQETQYF.

The rearrangement links TRBV5-1 to TRBJ2-1; 8 bases are shared with TRBD1. This CDR3 is 17 amino acids long. J gave up 4 bases and V 2 bases, and 11 bases lay outside the gene matches. Germline-derived CDR1 and CDR2 are SGHRS and YFSETQ. The CDR3 DNA is TGCGCCAGCAGCTTACCTGAAGGACAGGGTGGTTACAATGAGCAGTTCTTC. Its translation is CASSLPEGQGGYNEQFF.

This clonotype has more than one count but fewer than ten. The CDR3 reads CASSPSRIDNEQFF. The CDR3 DNA reads TGTGCCAGCTCTCCTAGCAGAATCGACAATGAGCAGTTCTTC. The chain is built from TRBV18 and TRBJ2-1; a possible D gene is TRBD2 (5 bases). V was pared by 6 bases and J by 5 bases, with 14 bases between. Per germline, CDR1 KGHSH and CDR2 LQKENI. The CDR3 sequence is 14 residues long.

The table lists this clonotype with a few counts. Given a much more abundant clone one base away, this may be a read error. This rearrangement joins TRBV5-1 to TRBJ2-2; D ambiguous. The V gene lost 1 base and the J gene lost 1 base, with 5 bases spanning the gap. Germline CDR1 reads SGHRS; CDR2 reads YFSETQ. The CDR3 has 14 amino acids. For the CDR3, the DNA is TGCGCCAGCAGCTTGATAGGGAACACCGGGGAGCTGTTTTTT. This translates into CASSLIGNTGELFF.

This clonotype turned up a few times. The chain employs TRBV29-1 and TRBJ2-1; D is unclear. Deletions cut 0 bases from V and 0 bases from J, with 12 bases between. Germline CDR1 is SQVTM and CDR2 is ANQGSEA. This CDR3 spans 16 amino acids. For the CDR3, the DNA is TGCAGCGTTGAAGACCCCGACTCCCGCTCCTACAATGAGCAGTTCTTC. The encoded protein is CSVEDPDSRSYNEQFF.

This clonotype came up a few times. V gene TRBV5-1 combines with J gene TRBJ1-4; 9 bases map to TRBD1. Per the germline V gene, CDR1 is SGHRS and CDR2 is YFSETQ. V shed 5 bases and J 5 bases; nucleotides not matched to a gene: 4. The CDR3 spans 14 residues. The CDR3 is CASSPDRGNEKLFF. For the CDR3, the DNA is TGCGCCAGCAGTCCGGACAGGGGCAATGAAAAACTGTTTTTT.

This clonotype was seen a few times. The rearrangement uses TRBV5-1 and TRBJ2-3, with 7 nucleotides matching TRBD1. In germline, CDR1 is SGHRS, CDR2 YFSETQ. CDR3 length: 14 amino acids. Losses at the gene ends were 3 bases for V and 0 bases for J; bases not matched to a gene: 1. The CDR3 sequence: CASSWDSSTDTQYF. The CDR3 nucleotides read TGCGCCAGCAGCTGGGACAGTAGCACAGATACGCAGTATTTT.

The V and J genes are TRBV25-1 and TRBJ2-1, with 7 bases lining up with TRBD2. The V and J ends lost 2 bases and 7 bases, in that order; junction bases with no gene match: 8. CDR3 length: 15 residues. Germline CDR1 reads MGHDK; CDR2 reads SYGVNS. The CDR3 spells CASSEGGDFANEQFF. Here the CDR3 DNA reads TGTGCCAGCAGTGAAGGGGGGGATTTCGCGAATGAGCAGTTCTTC.

There are many counts of this clonotype. The chain recombines TRBV12-3 or TRBV12-4 with TRBJ2-3; 7 nucleotides agree with TRBD2. CDR3 length: 12 residues. The V and J ends lost 10 bases and 3 bases, in that order; junction bases with no gene match: 4. The CDR3 here is CATGGETDTQYF. In DNA form, the CDR3 reads TGTGCCACGGGAGGAGAGACAGATACGCAGTATTTT.

This clonotype came up a few times. J is TRBJ2-5 and V is TRBV12-3 or TRBV12-4; 7 bases match TRBD1. The CDR3 has 13 amino acids. J gave up 3 bases and V 7 bases, and 5 bases lay outside the gene matches. CDR3 amino acids: CASTRTGEETQYF. The CDR3, as DNA: TGTGCCAGCACCAGGACAGGCGAAGAGACCCAGTACTTC.

The chain carries TRBV15 and TRBJ2-3, with 7 bases matching TRBD2. The ends lost 0 bases at V and 7 bases at J; junction bases unmatched: 10. CDR3 length: 16 residues. Germline V gene sequence: CDR1 LNHNV, CDR2 YYDKDF (reference sequence). The CDR3 DNA reads as TGTGCCACCAGCAGAGATAAAGCTAGCGGCGCTTATACGCAGTATTTT. It specifies CATSRDKASGAYTQYF.

The chain is built from TRBV20-1 and TRBJ2-7, with TRBD1 identical over 10 bases. The V gene's germline CDR1 is DFQATT and CDR2 SNEGSKA (reference sequence). J gave up 5 bases and V 3 bases, and 7 bases lay outside the gene matches. The CDR3 loop spans 14 amino acids. CDR3 sequence: CSASLRTGGHEQYF. Here the CDR3 DNA reads TGCAGTGCTAGCCTCCGGACAGGGGGTCACGAGCAGTACTTC.

The rearrangement links TRBV12-3 or TRBV12-4 to TRBJ2-7; tentatively, D is TRBD2 (6 bases). V lost 6 bases to trimming and J lost 5 bases, with 17 bases between them. The CDR3 consists of 14 residues. The CDR3 DNA follows: TGTGCCAGCAGATCCGGCGGAGGGTTCCACGAGCAGTACTTC. Translated: CASRSGGGFHEQYF.

The chain uses TRBV6-1 and TRBJ2-3; 11 nucleotides match TRBD2. Germline V gene lookup returns CDR1 MNHNS and CDR2 SASEGT. Losses at the gene ends were 7 bases for V and 3 bases for J; bases not matched to a gene: 6. The CDR3 is 15 amino acids. The CDR3, as DNA: TGTGCCAGCATCACTAGCGGGAGATTAACAGATACGCAGTATTTT. Its protein product is CASITSGRLTDTQYF.

This clonotype has more than one count but fewer than ten. This chain joins TRBV3-1 and TRBJ2-5, with 7 bases lining up with TRBD1. The trim removed 4 bases at V and 5 bases at J, leaving 7 bases unmatched. There are 14 residues in the CDR3. Germline V lookup: CDR1 LGHDT, CDR2 YNNKEL (reference sequence). CDR3 residues: CASSPTGSYETQYF. DNA for the CDR3: TGTGCCAGCAGCCCGACAGGGAGTTACGAGACCCAGTACTTC.

Only a few counts were recorded for this clonotype. This chain joins TRBV12-3 or TRBV12-4 and TRBJ2-3, with unresolved D. The CDR3 is 15 amino acids. Trimming took 4 bases from V and 3 from J, leaving 14 bases between them. CDR3 in DNA: TGTGCCAGCAGTTCCGTTGAACTGGAGACAGATACGCAGTATTTT. This codes for CASSSVELETDTQYF.

V is TRBV7-2 and J is TRBJ2-5; D gene unclear. CDR1 is SGHTA and CDR2 is FQGNSA in the germline V gene. CDR3 length: 17 residues. Trimming shortened V by 2 bases and J by 1 base, and 17 bases separated the two germline ends. CDR3 amino acids: CASSLRGQARTQETQYF. The CDR3 bases are TGTGCCAGCAGCTTAAGAGGCCAGGCCCGGACCCAAGAGACCCAGTACTTC. Based on the CDR3 plus reference TRBV7-2 and TRBJ2-5, the full variable domain is GAGVSQSPSNKVTEKGKDVELRCDPISGHTALYWYRQSLGQGLEFLIYFQGNSAPDKSGLPSDRFSAERTGGSVSTLTIQRTQQEDSAVYLCASSLRGQARTQETQYFGPGTRLLVL.

The sample holds many counts of this clonotype. The chain joins TRBV12-3 or TRBV12-4 to TRBJ1-1, with TRBD1 matching 8 bases. V shed 5 bases, J shed 11 bases, and the junction held 7 bases outside the gene matches. The CDR3 loop spans 12 amino acids. CDR3 region: CASSPDRVVAFF. The CDR3 DNA is TGTGCCAGCAGTCCGGACAGGGTTGTGGCTTTCTTT.

This clonotype was seen more than once but under ten times. J is TRBJ1-1 and V is TRBV12-3 or TRBV12-4, with D possibly TRBD1 on 5 matching bases. This CDR3 has 16 amino acids. The germline V and J ends were trimmed by 8 bases and 1 base, with 20 bases remaining between them. The CDR3 bases are TGTGCCAGCGTTAAGCCGAGAAGGGACGCGAACACTGAAGCTTTCTTT. Its protein product is CASVKPRRDANTEAFF.

This clonotype was detected a few times. This sequence joins TRBV7-9 and TRBJ2-1; D could derive from TRBD1 or TRBD2 (5 bases each). V was cut by 5 bases and J by 6 bases, with 20 bases left in between. This CDR3 contains 16 residues. Per the germline V gene, CDR1 is SEHNR and CDR2 is FQNEAQ (reference sequence). DNA of the CDR3: TGTGCCAGCAGCGGATCCGGGACCCTCCCCCGCAATGAGCAGTTCTTC. It translates to CASSGSGTLPRNEQFF.

This clonotype occurred a few times. This chain joins TRBV5-1 and TRBJ2-7; 11 positions agree with TRBD1. Germline lookup yields CDR1 SGHRS and CDR2 YFSETQ. The CDR3 length is 15 residues. Trimming cost V 3 bases and J 3 bases; bases outside gene matches: 5. The CDR3 loop is CASSSGQGVSYEQYF. CDR3 coding DNA: TGCGCCAGCAGCTCGGGACAGGGGGTAAGCTACGAGCAGTACTTC.

V gene TRBV20-1 combines with J gene TRBJ2-5, with D uncertain. The CDR3 is 12 residues long. Germline V gene data show CDR1 as DFQATT and CDR2 as SNEGSKA (reference sequence). With 4 bases removed from V and 0 bases from J, the gap between germline ends came to 6 bases. CDR3 region: CSAMAHQETQYF. For the CDR3, the DNA is TGCAGTGCTATGGCTCACCAAGAGACCCAGTACTTC.

This CDR3 is CSVVSGGTSYEQYF. CDR3 in DNA: TGCAGCGTTGTAAGCGGGGGGACCTCCTACGAGCAGTACTTC. This chain joins TRBV29-1 and TRBJ2-7; 9 bases agree with TRBD2. V dropped 4 bases and J dropped 0; count of bases not matched to a gene: 4. The germline V gene has CDR1 SQVTM and CDR2 ANQGSEA. This CDR3 spans 14 amino acids.

The chain joins TRBV24-1 to TRBJ2-3; D remains unclear. This CDR3 is built from 15 residues. V was cut by 2 bases and J by 2 bases, with 10 bases left in between. Germline assignment: CDR1 KGHDR and CDR2 SFDVKD. The CDR3 spells CATSDSTVDTDTQYF. The DNA for the CDR3 is TGTGCCACCAGTGATTCTACTGTTGACACAGATACGCAGTATTTT.